This T cell receptor beta chain was recovered during a study of T cell repertoires in cytomegalovirus infection. TCRdb ran MiXCR on the reads and lists one entry per CDR3 protein. This sample yields tens of thousands of distinct CDR3 sequences, of which 3% to 4.5% are seen a single time; approximately 4.6% belongs to the top ten. CDR1 LGHNA and CDR2 YSLEER come from the germline V gene. CDR3 length: 17 residues. Trimming stripped 2 bases from V and 1 base from J, with 12 bases between. At least ten counts were recorded for this clonotype. The rearrangement uses TRBV4-3 and TRBJ2-6, with D uncertain. The material sequenced was PBMCs. The source of this sequence is a human donor in good health (CMV status not recorded). Some clones in this sample may be carry-over from other donors' samples. The CDR3 region is CASSQNNVGSGANVLTF. CDR3 coding DNA: TGCGCCAGCAGCCAAAACAACGTCGGGTCTGGGGCCAACGTCCTGACTTTC.